These 21 T cell receptor beta chains originate from one sample sequenced in a study of T cell responses to AZD1222 COVID-19 vaccine. Profiling relied on immunoSEQ multiplex PCR, and the TCRdb table lists in-frame clones only, not all of them. The sample shows 100,000 to 150,000 clones, 90% of them seen only once. The source was peripheral blood, collected on day 0 of AZD1222 vaccination. These receptor sequences come from an adult in good health.

V and J are TRBV4-1 and TRBJ2-5; D gene ambiguous. The CDR3 runs to 13 residues. CDR1 is MGHRA and CDR2 is YSYEKL in the germline V gene. With 4 bases removed from V and 5 bases from J, the gap between germline ends came to 11 bases. CDR3 DNA: TGCGCCAGCAGCCCCCAGCTGAGGGAGACCCAGTACTTC. This translates into CASSPQLRETQYF.

CDR3 nucleotide sequence: TGCGCCAGCAGCCAAGAGTCTAGCGGGTCTACATGGGGAAACATTCAGTACTTC. It is translated as CASSQESSGSTWGNIQYF. This chain connects TRBV4-3 to TRBJ2-4, with 8 nucleotides matching TRBD2. CDR3 size: 18 residues. Germline-derived CDR1 and CDR2 are LGHNA and YSLEER. V dropped 0 bases and J dropped 6; count of bases not matched to a gene: 13.

The chain uses TRBV6-5 and TRBJ1-3, with TRBD1 matching 7 bases. Germline CDR1 reads MNHEY; CDR2 reads SVGAGI. The CDR3 runs to 15 residues. J gave up 4 bases and V 6 bases, and 9 bases lay outside the gene matches. The CDR3 loop reads CASRLQGMRGNTIYF. The CDR3 DNA follows: TGTGCCAGCAGGTTACAGGGGATGCGGGGAAACACCATATATTTT.

The chain has TRBV7-2 and TRBJ1-2; 8 bases line up with TRBD1. CDR3 length equals 16 residues. V lost 4 bases and J lost 8; bases outside the gene matches: 15. Germline CDR1 reads SGHTA; CDR2 reads FQGNSA. This CDR3 reads CASSSWTGRSYVGYTF. CDR3 DNA: TGTGCCAGCAGCTCCTGGACAGGGCGGTCCTATGTGGGCTACACCTTC. Drawing the rest from reference TRBV7-2 and TRBJ1-2, the complete variable domain is GAGVSQSPSNKVTEKGKDVELRCDPISGHTALYWYRQSLGQGLEFLIYFQGNSAPDKSGLPSDRFSAERTGGSVSTLTIQRTQQEDSAVYLCASSSWTGRSYVGYTFGSGTRLTVV.

The chain has TRBV6-5 and TRBJ1-1, with a tentative D call TRBD1 (5 bases). This CDR3 spans 14 amino acids. Germline lookup yields CDR1 MNHEY and CDR2 SVGAGI. V was shortened by 6 bases and J by 4 bases, with 15 bases between the two germline ends. The DNA for the CDR3 is TGTGCCAGCAGCGCAGGGATGATGGGCACTGAAGCTTTCTTT. Translating gives CASSAGMMGTEAFF.

The chain carries TRBV19 and TRBJ1-5; D is perhaps TRBD1 (6 bases). Germline loops: CDR1 LNHDA, CDR2 SQIVND (reference sequence). CDR3 size: 16 residues. The V and J ends lost 6 bases and 2 bases respectively, with 17 bases between them. The DNA for the CDR3 is TGTGCCAGTAGCGACTGGGGGCGCTGGGGCAATCAGCCCCAGCATTTT. Its protein is CASSDWGRWGNQPQHF.

V gene TRBV5-4 combines with J gene TRBJ2-7, with unresolved D. This CDR3 has 14 residues. Trimming pared 0 bases from V and 2 bases from J, leaving 9 bases between. In germline, CDR1 is SGHNT, CDR2 YYREEE (reference sequence). CDR3 nucleotides: TGTGCCAGCAGCTTGGCCGCGCCTCCCTACGAGCAGTACTTC. The encoded protein is CASSLAAPPYEQYF. Looking up the rest from reference TRBV5-4 and TRBJ2-7 gives the full variable domain: ETGVTQSPTHLIKTRGQQVTLRCSSQSGHNTVSWYQQALGQGPQFIFQYYREEENGRGNFPPRFSGLQFPNYSSELNVNALELDDSALYLCASSLAAPPYEQYFGPGTRLTVT.

Concerning this clone: This specimen includes other DNA sequences encoding the same CDR3. This chain joins TRBV27 and TRBJ1-5; the D is unclear. Looked up from germline, CDR1 is MNHEY and CDR2 is SMNVEV (reference sequence). CDR3 length equals 13 residues. The V end was cut by 6 bases, the J end by 0 bases, with 6 bases between. Here the CDR3 reads CASSPYSNQPQHF. CDR3 coding DNA: TGTGCCAGCAGCCCATATAGCAATCAGCCCCAGCATTTT.

This chain links TRBV29-1 with TRBJ1-1; no definite D call. Trimming left V 3 bases short and J 11 bases short, with 4 bases between. This CDR3 has 8 amino acids. Germline values: CDR1 SQVTM, CDR2 ANQGSEA. CDR3 protein: CSVDGAFF. The CDR3, as DNA: TGCAGCGTTGATGGGGCTTTCTTT.

V gene TRBV3-1 (or the pseudogene TRBV3-2) combines with J gene TRBJ2-5; 13 bases map to TRBD2. The CDR3 spans 18 residues. CDR1 LGHDT and CDR2 YNNKEL come from the germline V gene (reference sequence). After removal of 2 bases from V and 2 bases from J, the junction contained 8 bases not matched to a gene. In nucleotides, the CDR3 is TGTGCCAGCAGCCAACGAGGACTAGCGGGGGACCTTCAAGAGACCCAGTACTTC. Translated: CASSQRGLAGDLQETQYF.

This chain links TRBV29-1 with TRBJ2-7; TRBD1 matches 10 bases. V was pared by 5 bases and J by 4 bases, with 8 bases of the junction left unmatched. The CDR3 is 14 residues long. Germline CDR1 and CDR2: SQVTM and ANQGSEA. The CDR3: CSVISGTGDYEQYF. The CDR3 DNA follows: TGCAGCGTTATCTCCGGGACAGGGGATTACGAGCAGTACTTC.

The V call is TRBV5-1, the J call TRBJ1-6; 7 bases match TRBD1. V shed 5 bases, J shed 7 bases, and the junction held 9 bases outside the gene matches. This CDR3 contains 15 residues. Per the germline V gene, CDR1 is SGHRS and CDR2 is YFSETQ. The CDR3 coding sequence is TGCGCCAGCAGTCCGGAACCGGGACAGAATTCACCCCTCCACTTT. Translated, it gives CASSPEPGQNSPLHF.

The CDR3 sequence is CASSLAVRGKSSYEQYF. For the CDR3, the DNA is TGTGCCAGCAGCTTAGCAGTTCGTGGAAAAAGCTCCTACGAGCAGTACTTC. V gene TRBV7-9 combines with J gene TRBJ2-7; D gene ambiguous. The CDR3 is 17 residues long. The V and J ends lost 0 bases and 0 bases respectively, with 15 bases between them. The germline V gene encodes CDR1 SEHNR and CDR2 FQNEAQ (reference sequence).

The chain combines TRBV24-1 with TRBJ2-7, with D possibly being TRBD1 or TRBD2 (5 bases each). The V end lost 6 bases, the J end lost 8 bases, and 25 bases lay between the germline ends. This CDR3 spans 16 amino acids. Germline V CDR1 and CDR2: KGHDR, SFDVKD. The CDR3 sequence: CATSRLWGEGDEKQYF. CDR3 sequence (DNA): TGTGCCACCAGTCGCCTTTGGGGCGAGGGTGATGAAAAGCAGTACTTC.

This rearrangement joins TRBV7-9 to TRBJ2-7; D might be TRBD1 (5 bases). The ends were cut back, 5 bases at V and 3 bases at J, with 8 bases in the middle. Per the germline V gene, CDR1 is SEHNR and CDR2 is FQNEAQ (reference sequence). The CDR3 length is 12 residues. CDR3 bases: TGTGCCAGCAGCCCTAGGGGCTACGAGCAGTACTTC. It codes for CASSPRGYEQYF.

V is TRBV29-1 and J is TRBJ1-1, with 12 bases fitting TRBD1. The CDR3 is made up of 12 amino acids. Germline V gives CDR1 SQVTM, CDR2 ANQGSEA. V lost 8 bases to trimming and J lost 11 bases; unmatched junction nucleotides: 9. CDR3 sequence (DNA): TGCAGCACCGCGGGACAGGGGGCGGGGGCTTTCTTT. This sequence encodes CSTAGQGAGAFF.

The CDR3 is CASSIRQAIRPQHF. As DNA, the CDR3 is TGTGCCAGTAGTATACGACAGGCCATTCGGCCCCAGCATTTT. The chain joins TRBV19 to TRBJ1-5; weak D call: TRBD1 (6 bases). The germline V gene has CDR1 LNHDA and CDR2 SQIVND (reference sequence). The V end was cut by 2 bases, the J end by 9 bases, with 14 bases between. CDR3 length: 14 residues.

This chain links TRBV4-3 with TRBJ1-2; TRBD1 might be the D (5 bases). The CDR3 covers 15 residues. The V end was cut by 4 bases, the J end by 4 bases, with 16 bases between. Germline assignment: CDR1 LGHNA and CDR2 YSLEER. The CDR3 coding sequence is TGCGCCAGCAGCCTCGGACAAGACAGCTCCTATGGCTACACCTTC. Protein product: CASSLGQDSSYGYTF.

CDR3 sequence reads: CASSFTGNYGYTF. The CDR3, as DNA: TGTGCCAGCAGCTTCACAGGGAACTATGGCTACACCTTC. This chain links TRBV7-2 with TRBJ1-2; maybe TRBD1 (6 bases). V shed 3 bases and J shed 2 bases, with 7 bases lying between them. This CDR3 is built from 13 residues. Per germline, CDR1 SGHTA and CDR2 FQGNSA.

The CDR3 DNA reads as TGTGCCAGCAGTTCCCGGACAGGGATCAGTCAGCCCCAGCATTTT. It specifies CASSSRTGISQPQHF. The chain has TRBV28 and TRBJ1-5; 8 bases agree with TRBD1. Germline V CDR1 and CDR2: MDHEN, SYDVKM. V shed 4 bases, J shed 6 bases, and the junction held 8 bases outside the gene matches. This CDR3 contains 15 residues.

The chain combines TRBV2 with TRBJ1-6; tentative D call: TRBD1 (5 bases). Germline lookup yields CDR1 SNHLY and CDR2 FYNNEI. V lost 3 bases and J lost 5, with 14 bases in between. CDR3 size: 16 residues. The CDR3 spells CASSDLGVQNNSPLHF. CDR3 DNA: TGTGCCAGCAGTGATTTAGGGGTACAGAATAATTCACCCCTCCACTTT.